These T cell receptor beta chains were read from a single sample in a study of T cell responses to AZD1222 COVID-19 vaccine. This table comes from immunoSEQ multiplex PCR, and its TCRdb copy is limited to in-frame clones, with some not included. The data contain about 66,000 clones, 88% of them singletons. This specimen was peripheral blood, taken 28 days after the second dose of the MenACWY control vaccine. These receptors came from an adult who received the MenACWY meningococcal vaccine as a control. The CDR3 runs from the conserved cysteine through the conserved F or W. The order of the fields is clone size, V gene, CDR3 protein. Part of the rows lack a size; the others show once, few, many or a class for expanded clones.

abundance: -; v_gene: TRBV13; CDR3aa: CASSALAGDPSSHEQFF
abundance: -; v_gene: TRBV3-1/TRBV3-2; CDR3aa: CASSHPYGAEAFF
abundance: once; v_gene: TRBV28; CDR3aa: CASSLVGRVGTGDSGYTF
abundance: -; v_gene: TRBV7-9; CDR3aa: CASGLYEQYF
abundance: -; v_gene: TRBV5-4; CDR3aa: CASSLGSGGPYEQYF
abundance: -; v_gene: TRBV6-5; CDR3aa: CASRPGPYSNQPQHF
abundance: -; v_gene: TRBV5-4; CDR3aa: CASSAGQGYDSPLHF
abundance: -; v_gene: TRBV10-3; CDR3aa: CAISRTSQETQYF
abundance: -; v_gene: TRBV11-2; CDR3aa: CASSLGKTDSDRVPYEQYF
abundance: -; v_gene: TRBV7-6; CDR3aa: CASSLMQGLHF
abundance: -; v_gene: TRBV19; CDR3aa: CASSPGQGVYEQYF
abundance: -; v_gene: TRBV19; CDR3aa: CASSISAGGDPSLHF
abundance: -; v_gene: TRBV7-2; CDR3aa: CASSLRVGDSNEQYF
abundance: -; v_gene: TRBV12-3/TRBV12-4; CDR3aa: CASSRLGTGELFF
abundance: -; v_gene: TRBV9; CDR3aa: CASSGVGLQETQYF
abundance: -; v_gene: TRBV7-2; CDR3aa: CASSLISGADTQYF
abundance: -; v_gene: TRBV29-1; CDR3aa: CSVEEVGNTIYF
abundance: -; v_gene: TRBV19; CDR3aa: CATGPDTEAFF
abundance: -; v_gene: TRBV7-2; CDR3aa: CASSQDRGVNEQFF
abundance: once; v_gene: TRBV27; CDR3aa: CASSLGREGYEQYF
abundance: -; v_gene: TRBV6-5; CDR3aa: CASSPYGTGGQPQHF
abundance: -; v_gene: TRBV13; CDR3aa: CASAPGTSVLSDTGELFF
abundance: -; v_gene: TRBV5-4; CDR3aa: CASSRDSAYEQYF
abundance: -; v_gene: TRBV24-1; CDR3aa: CATSDDSDNEQFF
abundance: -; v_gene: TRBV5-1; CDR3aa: CASSLDPVSRDEQYF
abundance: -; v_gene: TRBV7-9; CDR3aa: CASTPGPQEETQYF
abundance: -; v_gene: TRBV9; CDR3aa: CASSLGQGRYNEQFF
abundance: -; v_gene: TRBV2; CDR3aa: CASSATPYEQYF
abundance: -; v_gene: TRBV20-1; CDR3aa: CSALTAWEQYF
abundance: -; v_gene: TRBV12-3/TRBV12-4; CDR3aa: CASSLGGSRPQHF
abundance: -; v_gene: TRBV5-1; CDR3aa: CASSLEGQAYGYTF
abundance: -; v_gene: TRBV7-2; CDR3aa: CASSATGTSGLSQETQYF
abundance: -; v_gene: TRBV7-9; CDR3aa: CASSLGGYSYEQYF
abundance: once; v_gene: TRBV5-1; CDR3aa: CASSLGQRNYGYTF
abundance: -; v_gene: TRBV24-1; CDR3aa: CATSDFEGGYWGEETQYF
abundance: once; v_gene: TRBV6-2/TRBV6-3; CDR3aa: CASSTLTGGRSQPGRAFF
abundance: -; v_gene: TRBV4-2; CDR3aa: CASSQGYQPQHF
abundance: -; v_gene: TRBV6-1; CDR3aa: CASSEGLQQGAGEQYF
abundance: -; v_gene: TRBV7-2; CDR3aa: CASSLAVRQSNTEAFF
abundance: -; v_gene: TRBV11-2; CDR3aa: CASSQGQGAGTDTQYF
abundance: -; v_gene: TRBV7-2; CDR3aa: CASSFQGAQETQYF
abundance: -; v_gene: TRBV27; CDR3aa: CASSTTGRPNQPQHF
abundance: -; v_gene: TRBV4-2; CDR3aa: CASSQGGQETDF
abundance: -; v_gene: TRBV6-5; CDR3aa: CASSYSVGRARDTQYF
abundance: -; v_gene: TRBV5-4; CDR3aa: CASSSNNRDGPYEQYF
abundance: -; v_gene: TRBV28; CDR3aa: CASSLASTALFF
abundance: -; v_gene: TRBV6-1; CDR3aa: CASSEVGGRFSYEQYF
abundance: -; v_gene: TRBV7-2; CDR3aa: CASSLLRGIPSYEQYF
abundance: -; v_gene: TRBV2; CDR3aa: CASSFSTGSNTGELFF
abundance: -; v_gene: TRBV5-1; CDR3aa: CASSIGPSGTTYEQYF
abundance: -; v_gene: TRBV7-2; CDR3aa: CASSPRQGVLAKNIQYF
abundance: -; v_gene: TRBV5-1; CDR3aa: CASSAADSLLYEQYF
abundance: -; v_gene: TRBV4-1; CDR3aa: CASSQERSAWPQHF
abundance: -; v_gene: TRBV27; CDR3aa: CASSFRPVETEAFF
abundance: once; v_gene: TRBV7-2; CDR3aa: CASSFRGQGYNEQFF
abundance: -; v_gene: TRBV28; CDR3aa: CASSIGQHYGYTF
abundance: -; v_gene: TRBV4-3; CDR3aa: CASSQGLGIAGGSYEQYF
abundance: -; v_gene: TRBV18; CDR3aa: CASSPSEPLADTQYF
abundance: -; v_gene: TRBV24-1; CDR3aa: CATSDAGTGSYEQYF